Listed below are T cell receptor beta chains from one sample, sequenced in a study of human T cells and chemical hapten exposure. TCRdb reprocessed the RACE reads with MiXCR, giving one entry per CDR3 protein. The sample shows 240,000 or so distinct CDR3 sequences, about 8.1% of them seen only once. Sequenced material: whole blood, taken in connection with sensitization to the hapten diphenylcyclopropenone (DPC). The receptors derive from a middle-aged woman with alopecia areata. Some clones in this sample may be carry-over from other donors' samples. The CDR3 runs from the conserved cysteine through the conserved F or W. The order of the fields is CDR3 length, clone size, V gene, J gene, CDR3 protein. Clone size is given for some rows only: seen once, a few or many times, or a class if the clone is expanded.

len: 15
abundance: few
v_gene: TRBV28
j_gene: TRBJ1-3
CDR3aa: CASSLGELTGNTIYF

len: 15
abundance: few
v_gene: TRBV6-5
j_gene: TRBJ2-5
CDR3aa: CASSYSGGREKTQYF

len: 16
abundance: few
v_gene: TRBV7-8
j_gene: TRBJ2-3
CDR3aa: CASSEGTSGMGNTQYF

len: 16
abundance: .
v_gene: TRBV12-3/TRBV12-4
j_gene: TRBJ2-1
CDR3aa: CASSRWGSIRYNEQFF

len: 15
abundance: few
v_gene: TRBV5-1
j_gene: TRBJ2-1
CDR3aa: CASSSYSLTDNEQFF

len: 14
abundance: many
v_gene: TRBV5-1
j_gene: TRBJ2-7
CDR3aa: CASSPGPPTDEQYF

len: 14
abundance: .
v_gene: TRBV6-1
j_gene: TRBJ2-7
CDR3aa: CASSEADNRKEQYF

len: 18
abundance: .
v_gene: TRBV6-2/TRBV6-3
j_gene: TRBJ2-2
CDR3aa: CASSYSTDRGLNTGELFF

len: 15
abundance: few
v_gene: TRBV29-1
j_gene: TRBJ2-2
CDR3aa: CSVEDPRLNTGELFF

len: 14
abundance: few
v_gene: TRBV12-3/TRBV12-4
j_gene: TRBJ2-1
CDR3aa: CASSLTGTPNEQFF

len: 12
abundance: .
v_gene: TRBV29-1
j_gene: TRBJ2-7
CDR3aa: CSVGDQGREQYF

len: 15
abundance: .
v_gene: TRBV6-5
j_gene: TRBJ1-3
CDR3aa: CASSYGVIRGNTIYF

len: 13
abundance: few
v_gene: TRBV7-3
j_gene: TRBJ2-3
CDR3aa: CASSYRPADTQYF

len: 16
abundance: few
v_gene: TRBV6-5
j_gene: TRBJ2-3
CDR3aa: CASSYRTGGSTDTQYF

len: 14
abundance: .
v_gene: TRBV4-1
j_gene: TRBJ1-1
CDR3aa: CASSQDRLNTEAFF

len: 15
abundance: few
v_gene: TRBV10-3
j_gene: TRBJ1-1
CDR3aa: CAISESGKGNTEAFF

len: 17
abundance: many
v_gene: TRBV6-4
j_gene: TRBJ2-1
CDR3aa: CASSDWLSGTTTYEQFF

len: 12
abundance: .
v_gene: TRBV6-1
j_gene: TRBJ1-2
CDR3aa: CASSEGQFGYTF

len: 15
abundance: .
v_gene: TRBV12-3/TRBV12-4
j_gene: TRBJ2-3
CDR3aa: CASSLSGIRADTQYF

len: 16
abundance: .
v_gene: TRBV12-3/TRBV12-4
j_gene: TRBJ1-3
CDR3aa: CASSFPPLGAGNTIYF

len: 13
abundance: .
v_gene: TRBV10-3
j_gene: TRBJ2-3
CDR3aa: CAIAGQSTDTQYF

len: 13
abundance: many
v_gene: TRBV7-9
j_gene: TRBJ1-1
CDR3aa: CASSWGQNTEAFF

len: 15
abundance: .
v_gene: TRBV27
j_gene: TRBJ1-5
CDR3aa: CASSLSAGIRQPQHF

len: 12
abundance: few
v_gene: TRBV27
j_gene: TRBJ1-1
CDR3aa: CASRRGPTEAFF

len: 15
abundance: .
v_gene: TRBV5-1
j_gene: TRBJ2-1
CDR3aa: CASSLVAGGPYEQFF

len: 13
abundance: .
v_gene: TRBV12-3/TRBV12-4
j_gene: TRBJ1-6
CDR3aa: CASRPRDIKALHF

len: 18
abundance: .
v_gene: TRBV24-1
j_gene: TRBJ2-2
CDR3aa: CATSDYGQGLPNTGELFF

len: 15
abundance: few
v_gene: TRBV6-2/TRBV6-3
j_gene: TRBJ2-7
CDR3aa: CASSPQERYLGEQYF

len: 15
abundance: .
v_gene: TRBV6-6
j_gene: TRBJ1-1
CDR3aa: CASSYRSVGNTEAFF

len: 16
abundance: .
v_gene: TRBV6-5
j_gene: TRBJ2-7
CDR3aa: CASSYSKQGALYEQYF

len: 13
abundance: few
v_gene: TRBV11-2
j_gene: TRBJ1-5
CDR3aa: CASSLEPYQPQHF

len: 15
abundance: many
v_gene: TRBV28
j_gene: TRBJ2-2
CDR3aa: CASSPGTANTGELFF

len: 14
abundance: few
v_gene: TRBV2
j_gene: TRBJ2-7
CDR3aa: CASNGDRAIPLVYF

len: 14
abundance: .
v_gene: TRBV15
j_gene: TRBJ2-3
CDR3aa: CATKQVLSTDTQYF

len: 11
abundance: .
v_gene: TRBV6-2/TRBV6-3
j_gene: TRBJ2-1
CDR3aa: CASNTGGEQFF

len: 13
abundance: few
v_gene: TRBV30
j_gene: TRBJ2-7
CDR3aa: CAWSRELLGEQYF

len: 17
abundance: few
v_gene: TRBV7-9
j_gene: TRBJ2-7
CDR3aa: CASSSLPLGPSSYEQYF

len: 16
abundance: few
v_gene: TRBV5-6
j_gene: TRBJ1-5
CDR3aa: CASSFFVGGGNQPQHF

len: 16
abundance: few
v_gene: TRBV27
j_gene: TRBJ1-1
CDR3aa: CASSFQGLSMNTEAFF

len: 14
abundance: few
v_gene: TRBV29-1
j_gene: TRBJ2-5
CDR3aa: CSVEFTGPPETQYF

len: 13
abundance: few
v_gene: TRBV2
j_gene: TRBJ1-6
CDR3aa: CASSGQVDSPLHF

len: 18
abundance: many
v_gene: TRBV6-4
j_gene: TRBJ1-2
CDR3aa: CASSDPPGPNIVNYGYTF

len: 11
abundance: .
v_gene: TRBV30
j_gene: TRBJ1-1
CDR3aa: CAWAGYLEAFF

len: 15
abundance: few
v_gene: TRBV20-1
j_gene: TRBJ2-1
CDR3aa: CSAGVAGDRYNEQFF

len: 16
abundance: .
v_gene: TRBV7-2
j_gene: TRBJ1-1
CDR3aa: CASSLGSWEGNTEAFF

len: 15
abundance: .
v_gene: TRBV27
j_gene: TRBJ2-7
CDR3aa: CASSVSGRSPHEQYF

len: 14
abundance: many
v_gene: TRBV4-1
j_gene: TRBJ2-3
CDR3aa: CASSRPGTLDTQYF

len: 16
abundance: many
v_gene: TRBV3-1
j_gene: TRBJ2-4
CDR3aa: CASSRPTGVSQNIQYF

len: 10
abundance: few
v_gene: TRBV7-9
j_gene: TRBJ2-1
CDR3aa: CASTGEWQFF

len: 15
abundance: few
v_gene: TRBV4-3
j_gene: TRBJ2-7
CDR3aa: CASSPTWTSSGEQYF

len: 14
abundance: few
v_gene: TRBV2
j_gene: TRBJ1-2
CDR3aa: CASRDGTGVGGYTF